These 28 T cell receptor beta chains came from one sample sequenced in a study of CD8 T cells in Susac syndrome. When the RNA was reverse transcribed, random hexamers were used with an input of roughly 0.5 to 1 ug. Via MiXCR, TCRdb re-called the immunoSEQ multiplex PCR reads, giving one row per CDR3 protein. The data show roughly 150,000 distinct CDR3 sequences, with about 91% seen just once and 0.08% held by the top ten. Sequencing was done on a sample of CD4+ T cells from PBMCs. Every receptor here comes from a human donor in good health.

The chain has TRBV6-6 and TRBJ1-1; D perhaps matches TRBD1 (5 bases). The CDR3 length is 14 residues. Germline V lookup: CDR1 MNHNY, CDR2 SVGAGI (reference sequence). Trimming shortened V by 2 bases and J by 4 bases, and 11 bases separated the two germline ends. The CDR3 protein is CASSYPLRGTEAFF. CDR3 coding DNA: TGTGCCAGCAGTTACCCTCTAAGGGGCACTGAAGCTTTCTTT.

Here the CDR3 DNA reads TGCAGTGCTAGGGGGCAGGGGGGACTCGGCAATGAGCAGTTCTTC. This codes for CSARGQGGLGNEQFF. This rearrangement joins TRBV20-1 to TRBJ2-1, with TRBD1 as a possible D gene (7 bases). Germline lookup yields CDR1 DFQATT and CDR2 SNEGSKA (reference sequence). Trimming shortened V by 3 bases and J by 6 bases, and 18 bases separated the two germline ends. The CDR3 has 15 amino acids.

The V call is TRBV3-1, the J call TRBJ2-5; TRBD2 aligns across 8 bases. Germline V CDR1 and CDR2: LGHDT, YNNKEL (reference sequence). The trim removed 1 base at V and 3 bases at J, leaving 4 bases unmatched. CDR3 length: 15 amino acids. CDR3 protein: CASSQAGAGEETQYF. The DNA of the CDR3 is TGTGCCAGCAGCCAAGCGGGAGCGGGGGAAGAGACCCAGTACTTC.

The gene calls are TRBV12-5 and TRBJ1-1; D uncertain. Trimming shortened V by 6 bases and J by 0 bases, and 5 bases separated the two germline ends. Germline lookup yields CDR1 LGHNT and CDR2 FRNRAP. The CDR3 runs 12 residues. This CDR3 is CASGQLNTEAFF. In DNA form, the CDR3 reads TGTGCTAGTGGGCAGTTGAACACTGAAGCTTTCTTT. Full variable domain (outside the CDR3, taken from reference TRBV12-5 and TRBJ1-1): DARVTQTPRHKVTEMGQEVTMRCQPILGHNTVFWYRQTMMQGLELLAYFRNRAPLDDSGMPKDRFSAEMPDATLATLKIQPSEPRDSAVYFCASGQLNTEAFFGQGTRLTVV.

A single count supports this clonotype. The genes are TRBV2 and TRBJ1-2; possible D gene TRBD1, 5 bases. In germline, CDR1 is SNHLY, CDR2 FYNNEI. The CDR3 sequence is 14 residues long. The V gene lost 2 bases and the J gene lost 4 bases, with 11 bases spanning the gap. Here the CDR3 reads CASSELPTAYGYTF. CDR3 nucleotides: TGTGCCAGCAGTGAATTACCGACAGCCTATGGCTACACCTTC. Full variable domain (missing parts from reference TRBV2 and TRBJ1-2): EPEVTQTPSHQVTQMGQEVILRCVPISNHLYFYWYRQILGQKVEFLVSFYNNEISEKSEIFDDQFSVERPDGSNFTLKIRSTKLEDSAMYFCASSELPTAYGYTFGSGTRLTVV.

V gene TRBV29-1 combines with J gene TRBJ2-2, with D hard to call. CDR1 and CDR2 from the germline V gene are SQVTM and ANQGSEA. CDR3 size: 14 residues. Trimming left V 4 bases short and J 5 bases short, with 14 bases between. CDR3 sequence reads: CSVVAQLGTGELFF. CDR3 nucleotides: TGCAGCGTTGTCGCCCAATTAGGGACCGGGGAGCTGTTTTTT.

The rearrangement uses TRBV2 and TRBJ1-2; D is undetermined. This CDR3 region has 14 residues. From germline, CDR1 is SNHLY and CDR2 FYNNEI. V lost 5 bases, J lost 8 bases, and 18 bases lay in between. The CDR3 here is CASSTEEGMGGYTF. The DNA of the CDR3 is TGTGCCAGCAGTACAGAGGAGGGAATGGGAGGCTACACCTTC.

V is TRBV2 and J is TRBJ1-1; D remains unclear. CDR1 SNHLY and CDR2 FYNNEI come from the germline V gene. The V gene lost 3 bases and the J gene lost 2 bases, with 16 bases spanning the gap. The CDR3 contains 16 residues. CDR3 sequence (DNA): TGTGCCAGCAGTGATGAGAGGGCCCGAATTAACACTGAAGCTTTCTTT. This encodes CASSDERARINTEAFF.

The chain carries TRBV25-1 and TRBJ2-3; D uncertain. The CDR3 length is 13 residues. V was clipped by 2 bases and J by 8 bases, with 11 bases between them. The germline gives CDR1 MGHDK, CDR2 SYGVNS. The CDR3 DNA is TGTGCCAGCAGTGAAGCCGCCATGGGTACGCAGTATTTT. Amino acid sequence: CASSEAAMGTQYF.

V is TRBV4-1 and J is TRBJ1-2, with D unclear. The CDR3 spans 12 residues. Germline V CDR1 and CDR2: MGHRA, YSYEKL. Trimming removed 5 bases from V and 2 bases from J, with 6 bases in between. This CDR3 reads CASSWGNYGYTF. CDR3 DNA: TGCGCCAGCAGCTGGGGAAACTATGGCTACACCTTC.

For the CDR3, the DNA is TGTGCCAGCAGCCCCCGGGGCGGGGGGGGCCCCAAGCAGTACTTC. Translation: CASSPRGGGGPKQYF. The chain employs TRBV7-2 and TRBJ2-7; 9 bases map to TRBD2. Trimming at V came to 5 bases and at J to 8 bases, leaving 13 bases not matched to a gene. CDR1 SGHTA and CDR2 FQGNSA come from the germline V gene. The CDR3 covers 15 residues.

The chain is built from TRBV20-1 and TRBJ2-7, with 7 bases matching TRBD1. Germline CDR1 is DFQATT and CDR2 is SNEGSKA (reference sequence). V shed 6 bases, J shed 3 bases, and the junction held 8 bases outside the gene matches. The CDR3 loop spans 13 amino acids. The CDR3: CSAPKGARYEQYF. CDR3 bases: TGCAGTGCCCCGAAGGGGGCGCGCTACGAGCAGTACTTC.

This clonotype was recorded only once. The gene calls are TRBV5-1 and TRBJ2-3; 10 bases are shared with TRBD2. Germline V lookup: CDR1 SGHRS, CDR2 YFSETQ. Losses at the gene ends were 5 bases for V and 6 bases for J; bases not matched to a gene: 15. The CDR3 runs to 17 residues. CDR3 amino acids: CASRRVALAGASDTQYF. The DNA of the CDR3 is TGCGCCAGCAGGAGGGTGGCCCTAGCGGGGGCCTCGGATACGCAGTATTTT.

The chain uses TRBV7-2 and TRBJ2-1; D ambiguous. The CDR3 is 11 residues long. CDR1 is SGHTA and CDR2 is FQGNSA in the germline V gene. Trimming pared 5 bases from V and 10 bases from J, leaving 9 bases between. The CDR3 region is CASSLQWEQFF. The CDR3 nucleotides read TGTGCCAGCAGCCTACAGTGGGAGCAGTTCTTC.

This sequence joins TRBV4-2 and TRBJ2-1; TRBD1 or TRBD2 may be the D gene (5 bases each). Germline V gene sequence: CDR1 LGHNA, CDR2 YNFKEQ. The CDR3 sequence is 16 residues long. Trimming pared 0 bases from V and 3 bases from J, leaving 12 bases between. CDR3 in amino acids: CASSQDKGTVYNEQFF. The CDR3 DNA follows: TGTGCCAGCAGCCAAGACAAAGGGACGGTCTACAATGAGCAGTTCTTC.

The rearrangement links TRBV3-1 to TRBJ1-5; D unclear. Trimming removed 3 bases from V and 6 bases from J, with 9 bases in between. Germline assignment: CDR1 LGHDT and CDR2 YNNKEL (reference sequence). The CDR3 runs to 13 residues. The CDR3 sequence is CASSHQTGQPQHF. CDR3 bases: TGTGCCAGCAGCCACCAAACGGGTCAGCCCCAGCATTTT.

This clonotype has a single count. J is TRBJ2-1 and V is TRBV29-1; 7 positions match TRBD1. This CDR3 comprises 13 residues. Germline V gene sequence: CDR1 SQVTM, CDR2 ANQGSEA. J was trimmed by 4 bases and V by 7 bases; bases with no gene match: 7. CDR3 region: CSGGTEIYNEQFF. CDR3 bases: TGCAGCGGTGGGACAGAAATTTACAATGAGCAGTTCTTC.

J is TRBJ2-5 and V is TRBV20-1, with D possibly TRBD2 on 6 matching bases. Trimming removed 3 bases at V and 4 bases at J, with 9 bases between. Per germline, CDR1 DFQATT and CDR2 SNEGSKA (reference sequence). This CDR3 is built from 12 residues. The CDR3 reads CSASWRVETQYF. The CDR3 bases are TGCAGTGCTAGTTGGAGGGTAGAGACCCAGTACTTC.

The DNA for the CDR3 is TGTGCCACCAAGGTCCCTCAGTCCTACGAGCAGTACTTC. Protein product: CATKVPQSYEQYF. V usage is TRBV28 and J usage is TRBJ2-7, with D uncertain. V gave up 10 bases and J gave up 1 base, with 14 bases separating them. In germline, CDR1 is MDHEN, CDR2 SYDVKM. The CDR3 length is 13 residues.

This chain connects TRBV20-1 to TRBJ1-5, with TRBD1 matching over 8 bases. The germline gives CDR1 DFQATT, CDR2 SNEGSKA (reference sequence). The CDR3 extends over 18 amino acids. The trim removed 0 bases at V and 5 bases at J, leaving 15 bases unmatched. CDR3 DNA: TGCAGTGCTAGAGACTCCTCAAGGACAGGGAAGGGCGATCAGCCCCAGCATTTT. Protein sequence: CSARDSSRTGKGDQPQHF.

This chain joins TRBV7-2 and TRBJ2-1; no clear D. Germline CDR1 SGHTA, CDR2 FQGNSA. Deletions cut 1 base from V and 1 base from J, with 8 bases between. The CDR3 extends over 15 amino acids. CDR3 DNA sequence: TGTGCCAGCAGCTTAGAGCCTGGGTCCTACAATGAGCAGTTCTTC. This gives the protein CASSLEPGSYNEQFF.

The chain uses TRBV20-1 and TRBJ2-1; D gene unclear. The ends were cut back, 6 bases at V and 3 bases at J, with 12 bases in the middle. The germline V gene has CDR1 DFQATT and CDR2 SNEGSKA (reference sequence). The CDR3 totals 13 residues. CDR3 sequence: CSARQMVYNEQFF. The CDR3 DNA reads TGCAGTGCCCGCCAGATGGTCTACAATGAGCAGTTCTTC.

The genes are TRBV7-2 and TRBJ1-1; D unresolved. The CDR3 runs to 13 residues. Trimming pared 5 bases from V and 1 base from J, leaving 8 bases between. Germline V lookup: CDR1 SGHTA, CDR2 FQGNSA. The CDR3 DNA reads TGTGCCAGCAGCAAGGGCCCGAACACTGAAGCTTTCTTT. It specifies CASSKGPNTEAFF.

The chain combines TRBV19 with TRBJ2-4, with no clear D. Germline loops: CDR1 LNHDA, CDR2 SQIVND (reference sequence). The germline V and J ends were trimmed by 3 bases and 13 bases, with 31 bases remaining between them. This CDR3 comprises 18 residues. The CDR3: CASSINGLRASPAVLQYF. The CDR3 nucleotides are TGTGCCAGTAGTATTAACGGGTTAAGGGCAAGCCCCGCTGTCCTCCAGTACTTC.

The rearrangement uses TRBV28 and TRBJ1-1; no reliable D call. Germline V lookup: CDR1 MDHEN, CDR2 SYDVKM. This CDR3 is 12 amino acids long. The V and J ends lost 4 bases and 10 bases respectively, with 13 bases between them. The DNA of the CDR3 is TGTGCCAGCAGTTCCCCCGGCCTGACAGCTTTCTTT. Its protein product is CASSSPGLTAFF.

This sequence joins TRBV7-3 and TRBJ2-2; D ambiguous. Germline V gives CDR1 SGHTA, CDR2 FQGTGA. V lost 0 bases to trimming and J lost 1 base, with 6 bases between them. The CDR3 runs to 15 residues. In nucleotides, the CDR3 is TGTGCCAGCAGCTTAACCGGCCAGAACACCGGGGAGCTGTTTTTT. Translated, it gives CASSLTGQNTGELFF.

The CDR3, as DNA: TGTGCCAGCAGTTTCGGCACCCAGCCCCAGCATTTT. Translated, it gives CASSFGTQPQHF. The rearrangement links TRBV28 to TRBJ1-5; D remains ambiguous. Germline lookup yields CDR1 MDHEN and CDR2 SYDVKM. The V end was cut by 3 bases, the J end by 7 bases, with 7 bases between. The CDR3 contains 12 residues.

CDR3 sequence (DNA): TGTGCCAGTAGTATTCAAGGGTTAGGAAATCAGCCCCAGCATTTT. This encodes CASSIQGLGNQPQHF. The chain carries TRBV19 and TRBJ1-5; D remains unclear. The germline CDR1 and CDR2 sequences are LNHDA and SQIVND (reference sequence). The ends were cut back, 3 bases at V and 4 bases at J, with 13 bases in the middle. This CDR3 is 15 amino acids long.